Shown below are 22 T cell receptor beta chains from a single sample sequenced in a study of response to subunit inactivated influenza vaccine (dated by TCRdb to between 2018 and 2020). Receptor amplification or capture employed RT-PCR. Reads for this sample came from an Illumina HiSeq 2500. Clones were called with MiXCR by TCRdb after fastp trimmed the public reads at Q25, and only in-frame beta chains were retained. Rows are combined by CDR3 protein, so each entry shows the most common genes and DNA. For this sample there are about 300,000 distinct CDR3 sequences; 20% to 25% appear just once. Clones ranked in the top ten supply roughly a tenth of the sample. The sample here was PBMCs from blood, taken approximately 22 months after vaccination. The receptors were sampled from a man between 50 and 69 years old who received an inactivated influenza vaccine. Donor details come from another sample of the same person, matched by shared clones.

In this sample, this clonotype turned up a few times. The chain employs TRBV4-1 and TRBJ2-5, with 7 bases lining up with TRBD1. CDR3 length: 17 amino acids. Germline V gene data show CDR1 as MGHRA and CDR2 as YSYEKL. Losses at the gene ends were 0 bases for V and 5 bases for J; bases not matched to a gene: 12. The CDR3 DNA reads TGCGCCAGCAGCCAAGATAGTAACAGGGGCAACGGGGAGACCCAGTACTTC. It encodes CASSQDSNRGNGETQYF.

This clonotype was picked up a small number of times. The genes are TRBV9 and TRBJ2-1; D call uncertain. This CDR3 comprises 16 residues. Germline-derived CDR1 and CDR2 are SGDLS and YYNGEE. The V and J ends lost 1 base and 2 bases respectively, with 13 bases between them. The CDR3, as DNA: TGTGCCAGCAGCGTATCAAGGGCGGAGACCTACAATGAGCAGTTCTTC. Translated, it gives CASSVSRAETYNEQFF.

The chain joins TRBV12-3 or TRBV12-4 to TRBJ2-7, with 13 bases identical to TRBD2. Losses at the gene ends were 5 bases for V and 4 bases for J; bases not matched to a gene: 2. The CDR3 has 14 amino acids. In DNA form, the CDR3 reads TGTGCCAGCAGTCAACTAGCGGGAGGGTACGAGCAGTACTTC. Its translation: CASSQLAGGYEQYF.

This clonotype occurred many times. The CDR3 coding sequence is TGTGCCAGCAGTTTAATGAGCCGCAATCAGCCCCAGCATTTT. Translating gives CASSLMSRNQPQHF. The chain recombines TRBV12-3 or TRBV12-4 with TRBJ1-5; D gene unclear. V lost 2 bases and J lost 2, with 7 bases in between. This CDR3 contains 14 residues.

The genes are TRBV5-6 and TRBJ2-5; 9 nucleotides line up with TRBD2. The junction had 9 bases not matched to a gene; V was cut back by 4 bases and J by 2 bases. CDR3 length: 16 residues. Per the germline V gene, CDR1 is SGHDT and CDR2 is YYEEEE. In DNA, the CDR3 is TGTGCCAGCAGCACGATAGCGGGGGAACAACAAGAGACCCAGTACTTC. Its protein product is CASSTIAGEQQETQYF.

This clonotype came up a few times. The rearrangement uses TRBV11-2 and TRBJ1-4; D possibly corresponds to TRBD1 (5 bases). Germline loops: CDR1 SGHAT, CDR2 FQNNGV. The CDR3 loop spans 15 amino acids. The germline V and J ends were trimmed by 3 bases and 8 bases, with 16 bases remaining between them. CDR3 protein: CASSLDGALGEKLFF. The CDR3 DNA reads TGTGCCAGCAGCTTGGATGGGGCTTTAGGGGAAAAACTGTTTTTT.

This clonotype was observed many times. The genes are TRBV6-1 and TRBJ1-2; 7 nucleotides match TRBD1. Losses at the gene ends were 6 bases for V and 8 bases for J; bases not matched to a gene: 9. The CDR3 is 13 residues long. CDR1 is MNHNS and CDR2 is SASEGT in the germline V gene. The CDR3, as DNA: TGTGCCAGCAGCGCCGCAGGGGGTGGAGGCTACACCTTC. Translation gives CASSAAGGGGYTF.

The chain couples TRBV6-5 to TRBJ1-4; D uncertain. The CDR3 consists of 14 residues. Germline assignment: CDR1 MNHEY and CDR2 SVGAGI. V was pared by 1 base and J by 3 bases, with 6 bases between. The CDR3 DNA follows: TGTGCCAGCAGTTACTTCGGTTCTAATGAAAAACTGTTTTTT. It is translated as CASSYFGSNEKLFF.

The CDR3 region is CASSEFGYEQFF. CDR3 bases: TGTGCCAGCAGTGAATTTGGCTATGAGCAGTTCTTC. The chain employs TRBV2 and TRBJ2-1; D is unresolved. V was clipped by 2 bases and J by 8 bases, with 7 bases between them. Germline loops: CDR1 SNHLY, CDR2 FYNNEI. This CDR3 contains 12 residues.

This chain joins TRBV6-2 or TRBV6-3 and TRBJ2-2, with 7 bases that match TRBD1. The length of the CDR3 is 17 residues. V shed 0 bases and J 7 bases; nucleotides not matched to a gene: 11. Per germline, CDR1 MNHEY and CDR2 SVGEGT. The CDR3 loop is CASSYSIYRGTRGELFF. The CDR3 bases are TGTGCCAGCAGTTACTCGATTTACAGGGGAACGCGCGGGGAGCTGTTTTTT.

V is TRBV29-1 and J is TRBJ2-5; D unresolved. Germline V gene data show CDR1 as SQVTM and CDR2 as ANQGSEA. Trimming cost V 5 bases and J 5 bases, with 15 bases left between them. The CDR3 runs 13 residues. Here the CDR3 reads CSVRPLNWETQYF. In DNA, the CDR3 is TGCAGCGTTCGACCCCTAAACTGGGAGACCCAGTACTTC. Based on the CDR3 plus reference TRBV29-1 and TRBJ2-5, the full variable domain is SAVISQKPSRDICQRGTSLTIQCQVDSQVTMMFWYRQQPGQSLTLIATANQGSEATYESGFVIDKFPISRPNLTFSTLTVSNMSPEDSSIYLCSVRPLNWETQYFGPGTRLLVL.

This clonotype was found a few times. The rearrangement joins TRBV11-2 to TRBJ2-5; 8 nucleotides match TRBD2. V lost 1 base and J lost 4; bases outside the gene matches: 5. This CDR3 is 15 amino acids long. From germline, CDR1 is SGHAT and CDR2 FQNNGV. CDR3 DNA: TGTGCCAGCAGCTTAGGGGGACTAGAAGGAGAGACCCAGTACTTC. It encodes CASSLGGLEGETQYF.

This chain uses TRBV20-1 with TRBJ1-1; D possibly corresponds to TRBD1 (6 bases). CDR3 length equals 13 residues. Trimming shortened V by 6 bases and J by 1 base, and 12 bases separated the two germline ends. Germline V gene data show CDR1 as DFQATT and CDR2 as SNEGSKA (reference sequence). In DNA, the CDR3 is TGCAGTGCGCACAGGGCGGGGAACACTGAAGCTTTCTTT. Residues: CSAHRAGNTEAFF.

This clonotype was observed at least ten times. The rearrangement uses TRBV18 and TRBJ1-2; D might be TRBD1 (5 bases). This CDR3 has 13 amino acids. Deletions cut 2 bases from V and 5 bases from J, with 9 bases between. The germline V gene has CDR1 KGHSH and CDR2 LQKENI. The CDR3 protein is CASSPSWGYGYTF. CDR3 in DNA: TGTGCCAGCTCACCATCGTGGGGGTATGGCTACACCTTC. Full variable domain (outside the CDR3, taken from reference TRBV18 and TRBJ1-2): NAGVMQNPRHLVRRRGQEARLRCSPMKGHSHVYWYRQLPEEGLKFMVYLQKENIIDESGMPKERFSAEFPKEGPSILRIQQVVRGDSAAYFCASSPSWGYGYTFGSGTRLTVV.

This clonotype was observed many times. The J gene is TRBJ2-7, the V gene TRBV6-5, with D hard to call. V was clipped by 6 bases and J by 7 bases, with 4 bases between them. The germline V gene encodes CDR1 MNHEY and CDR2 SVGAGI. This CDR3 comprises 9 residues. Written as DNA, the CDR3 is TGTGCCAGCAGAGGAGAGCAGTACTTC. It yields the protein CASRGEQYF.

V usage is TRBV5-1 and J usage is TRBJ2-5; 9 nucleotides agree with TRBD2. The V and J ends lost 0 bases and 1 base, in that order; junction bases with no gene match: 4. The CDR3 contains 16 residues. Germline-derived CDR1 and CDR2 are SGHRS and YFSETQ. For the CDR3, the DNA is TGCGCCAGCAGCTTGGGAGCAGCGGGGGGCCAAGAGACCCAGTACTTC. Residues: CASSLGAAGGQETQYF.

This clonotype showed up just a few times. J is TRBJ1-2 and V is TRBV7-2; TRBD1 matches 9 bases. CDR1 and CDR2 from the germline V gene are SGHTA and FQGNSA. With 4 bases clipped from V and 6 bases from J, the junction kept 6 bases outside the gene matches. This CDR3 region has 14 residues. The CDR3 sequence: CASSYTGGGDGYTF. The CDR3 DNA follows: TGTGCCAGCAGCTACACAGGGGGCGGCGATGGCTACACCTTC.

The rearrangement joins TRBV6-1 to TRBJ2-7; the match to TRBD1 covers 8 bases. Germline V gives CDR1 MNHNS, CDR2 SASEGT. The trim removed 6 bases at V and 5 bases at J, leaving 9 bases unmatched. The CDR3 length is 14 residues. The CDR3 region has the DNA TGTGCCAGCAGCCGTCCCGGGACAGGCGACGAGCAGTACTTC. Translating gives CASSRPGTGDEQYF.

This chain connects TRBV20-1 to TRBJ1-1, with D perhaps matching TRBD1 (5 bases). Germline lookup yields CDR1 DFQATT and CDR2 SNEGSKA (reference sequence). The CDR3 is 14 amino acids. Trimming shortened V by 7 bases and J by 0 bases, and 15 bases separated the two germline ends. Here the CDR3 reads CSVFTRGVNTEAFF. The DNA for the CDR3 is TGCAGTGTCTTTACTAGGGGTGTGAACACTGAAGCTTTCTTT.

This clonotype occurred a few times. This chain's CDR3 is CASSLDSTNYGYTF. The CDR3 coding sequence is TGTGCCAGCAGCTTAGACTCGACTAACTATGGCTACACCTTC. V usage is TRBV11-2 and J usage is TRBJ1-2; D remains unclear. Deletions cut 0 bases from V and 0 bases from J, with 5 bases between. In germline, CDR1 is SGHAT, CDR2 FQNNGV. The CDR3 runs 14 residues. Full variable domain (remainder filled in from reference TRBV11-2 and TRBJ1-2): EAGVAQSPRYKIIEKRQSVAFWCNPISGHATLYWYQQILGQGPKLLIQFQNNGVVDDSQLPKDRFSAERLKGVDSTLKIQPAKLEDSAVYLCASSLDSTNYGYTFGSGTRLTVV.

This sequence joins TRBV4-2 and TRBJ2-5, with 8 bases identical to TRBD2. V trimming: 0 bases; J trimming: 5 bases; junction bases outside the gene matches: 11. This CDR3 comprises 17 residues. The germline gives CDR1 LGHNA, CDR2 YNFKEQ. The CDR3 is CASSQDHRGGALETQYF. CDR3 coding DNA: TGTGCCAGCAGCCAAGATCACCGGGGGGGGGCCCTGGAGACCCAGTACTTC.

This clonotype was counted a few times. V and J are TRBV24-1 and TRBJ2-3; D uncertain. Per the germline V gene, CDR1 is KGHDR and CDR2 is SFDVKD. CDR3 size: 15 residues. V lost 2 bases to trimming and J lost 0 bases, with 8 bases between them. CDR3 DNA: TGTGCCACCAGTGATTCTGGGATTAGCACAGATACGCAGTATTTT. As protein: CATSDSGISTDTQYF.